These T cell receptor beta chains were read from a single sample in a study of T cells after yellow fever vaccination. TCRdb reprocessed the 5' RACE reads via MiXCR and lists one record per CDR3 protein. The table records 450,000 to 550,000 distinct CDR3 sequences, less than 25% of them present only once. The sequenced sample was PBMCs, obtained more than 20 days after the first yellow fever vaccination. These receptors all stem from a man between 18 and 29 years old who received the YFV17D yellow fever vaccine. Both conserved end residues are part of each CDR3. D genes are given only for firm matches. Size is stated for part of the rows, as once, few or many counts, or as a class when the clone is expanded.

>-|TRBJ1-3|TRBV5-5|few
CASSAPGVGDTIYF
TGTGCCAGCAGCGCCCCGGGGGTTGGAGACACCATATATTTT
>TRBD1|TRBJ1-2|TRBV5-1|-
CASGPLTGDGYTF
TGCGCCAGCGGCCCCTTGACAGGGGATGGCTACACCTTC
>-|TRBJ2-1|TRBV5-1|few
CASSLSGAEYNEQFF
TGCGCCAGCAGCTTGTCCGGGGCGGAGTACAATGAGCAGTTCTTC
>-|TRBJ1-1|TRBV18|few
CASSPRTLNTEAFF
TGTGCCAGCTCACCACGAACTTTGAACACTGAAGCTTTCTTT
>-|TRBJ2-3|TRBV29-1|-
CSLQGYWTDTQYF
TGCAGCTTACAGGGATATTGGACAGATACGCAGTATTTT
>-|TRBJ2-3|TRBV30|once
CATRSSSTDTQYF
TGTGCCACGAGGTCTTCTAGCACAGATACGCAGTATTTT
>-|TRBJ1-5|TRBV11-2|-
CASSLDSTNQPQHF
TGTGCCAGCAGCTTAGACAGCACCAATCAGCCCCAGCATTTT
>TRBD1|TRBJ1-5|TRBV28|few
CASSLPGQGAFRQPQHF
TGTGCCAGCAGTTTACCTGGACAGGGGGCCTTTAGACAGCCCCAGCATTTT
>-|TRBJ2-3|TRBV7-2|few
CASSLDLRGAQYF
TGTGCCAGCAGCTTAGATCTTAGGGGAGCGCAGTATTTT
>TRBD1|TRBJ2-3|TRBV20-1|-
CSARPDRGYTDTQYF
TGCAGTGCTAGACCCGACAGGGGATACACAGATACGCAGTATTTT
>TRBD2|TRBJ2-1|TRBV20-1|-
CSAWGAGGPSNEQFF
TGCAGTGCTTGGGGAGCGGGGGGGCCCTCCAATGAGCAGTTCTTC
>TRBD1|TRBJ1-2|TRBV20-1|-
CSATRTGDGYTF
TGCAGTGCTACCCGGACAGGAGATGGCTACACCTTC
>-|TRBJ2-3|TRBV3-1|few
CASSYPGTPTTDTQYF
TGTGCCAGCAGCTACCCCGGGACTCCAACCACAGATACGCAGTATTTT
>-|TRBJ2-7|TRBV12-3/TRBV12-4|-
CASSLKANYEQYF
TGTGCCAGCAGTTTAAAGGCCAACTACGAGCAGTACTTC
>-|TRBJ2-1|TRBV7-8|few
CASSFTSRRGEQFF
TGTGCCAGCAGCTTTACCAGTCGGAGGGGTGAGCAGTTCTTC
>TRBD2|TRBJ2-5|TRBV20-1|-
CCARVGLAIGETQYF
TGCTGTGCTAGAGTCGGACTAGCCATCGGAGAGACCCAGTACTTC
>-|TRBJ1-6|TRBV6-5|few
CASSSVGGNSPLHF
TGTGCCAGCAGTTCGGTCGGGGGGAATTCACCCCTCCACTTT
>TRBD1|TRBJ2-7|TRBV19|-
CASSIVGTGAYEQYF
TGTGCCAGTAGTATTGTCGGGACAGGAGCCTACGAGCAGTACTTC
>TRBD1|TRBJ2-1|TRBV18|-
CASSPKETGKFF
TGTGCCAGCTCTCCAAAAGAGACAGGGAAGTTCTTC
>TRBD1|TRBJ1-2|TRBV19|-
CASSRDRFNYGYTF
TGTGCCAGTAGTAGGGACAGATTCAACTATGGCTACACCTTC
>TRBD1|TRBJ2-2|TRBV12-3/TRBV12-4|-
CASSTGTGGSGELFF
TGTGCCAGCAGCACCGGGACAGGGGGCTCCGGGGAGCTGTTTTTT
>TRBD2|TRBJ2-7|TRBV12-3/TRBV12-4|-
CASSRTSGPLYEQYF
TGTGCCAGCAGCCGGACTAGCGGGCCCCTCTACGAGCAGTACTTC
>TRBD1|TRBJ1-6|TRBV7-2|few
CASSPPGGESPLHF
TGTGCCAGCAGCCCCCCAGGGGGCGAATCACCCCTCCACTTT
>TRBD1|TRBJ1-2|TRBV6-1|-
CASSSADRARGYTF
TGTGCCAGCAGCAGTGCCGACAGGGCTAGGGGCTACACCTTC
>TRBD2|TRBJ2-2|TRBV20-1|many
CSARLGLAGTGELFF
TGCAGTGCTAGATTGGGACTAGCGGGCACCGGGGAGCTGTTTTTT
>-|TRBJ1-2|TRBV7-2|-
CASRNEGGRYGYTF
TGTGCCAGCAGGAATGAGGGCGGGAGATATGGCTACACCTTC
>TRBD2|TRBJ2-1|TRBV5-4|few
CASRWGGYNEQFF
TGTGCCAGCCGCTGGGGGGGCTACAATGAGCAGTTCTTC
>-|TRBJ1-3|TRBV12-3/TRBV12-4|-
CASSLLAAPYSGNTIYF
TGTGCCAGCAGTTTACTAGCTGCGCCCTACTCTGGAAACACCATATATTTT
>TRBD2|TRBJ2-1|TRBV6-5|-
CASSYSGGGAYNEQFF
TGTGCCAGCAGTTACTCTGGCGGGGGGGCCTACAATGAGCAGTTCTTC
>TRBD2|TRBJ2-3|TRBV7-9|-
CASSNLSGGPDTQYF
TGTGCCAGCAGCAACCTTAGCGGGGGGCCAGATACGCAGTATTTT
>-|TRBJ2-1|TRBV18|-
CASSLREEDVYNEQFF
TGTGCCAGCTCACTAAGGGAAGAAGATGTCTACAATGAGCAGTTCTTC
>-|TRBJ1-1|TRBV12-3/TRBV12-4|few
CASSPDNTEAFF
TGTGCCAGCAGTCCAGATAACACTGAAGCTTTCTTT
>-|TRBJ2-1|TRBV5-1|many
CASSLGPGSSYNEQFF
TGCGCCAGCAGCCTCGGCCCGGGGAGCTCCTACAATGAGCAGTTCTTC
>TRBD1|TRBJ1-1|TRBV4-1|few
CASSQGRDRGSTEAFF
TGCGCCAGCAGCCAAGGGAGGGACAGGGGGTCCACTGAAGCTTTCTTT
>TRBD2|TRBJ2-3|TRBV12-3/TRBV12-4|many
CASSFSGGATDTQYF
TGTGCCAGCAGCTTTAGCGGGGGGGCCACAGATACGCAGTATTTT
>-|TRBJ2-3|TRBV5-1|many
CASSLGFAGTDTQYF
TGCGCCAGCAGCTTGGGATTTGCGGGTACAGATACGCAGTATTTT
>-|TRBJ2-1|TRBV28|few
CASRGLTPSSYNEQFF
TGTGCCAGCAGGGGGCTCACCCCAAGCTCCTACAATGAGCAGTTCTTC
>TRBD1|TRBJ1-3|TRBV7-9|few
CATKDRGTGNTIYF
TGTGCCACAAAGGACAGGGGAACTGGAAACACCATATATTTT
>-|TRBJ2-5|TRBV6-1|-
CASSEYSLQETQYF
TGTGCCAGCAGTGAGTACAGCCTTCAAGAGACCCAGTACTTC
>-|TRBJ2-7|TRBV11-2|-
CATGVLLAYEQYF
TGTGCCACCGGGGTTCTTTTAGCCTACGAGCAGTACTTC